The subject of this entry is one T cell receptor beta chain. The data stem from a study of human CD8 memory T cell subsets. This CDR3 contains 14 residues. Per the germline V gene, CDR1 is LGHNA and CDR2 is YSLEER. Sequencing libraries of TCR beta were made by UMI-labeled 5' RACE. One entry per CDR3 protein, without DNA, is what TCRdb gives after re-calling the 5' RACE reads. This table lists 9,500 to 12,000 distinct CDR3 sequences. The TCR sequence derives from a human donor in good health. The rearrangement uses TRBV4-3 and TRBJ2-2; the TRBD1 assignment by TCRdb is unverifiable without DNA. Input material: CD8+ T cells from PBMCs. The CDR3 region is CASSLRQDTGELFF.